The source of this TCR beta chain is a study of blood T cell repertoires in COVID-19. Study-level background: There were acute and convalescent COVID-19 samples, and they came from the United States, Italy and Spain. Nucleic acid was either cDNA or gDNA, and it came from T cells, B-cell-depleted T cells, or PBMCs.

The table came from immunoSEQ multiplex PCR; TCRdb's copy has only in-frame clones and leaves some out. Counted here are roughly 340,000 clones, more than 80% occurring once; the ten biggest clones make up about 1%. Participant-reported clinical history was the basis for cohort assignment. Germline loops: CDR1 MNHEY, CDR2 SMNVEV (reference sequence). V shed 6 bases, J shed 6 bases, and the junction held 4 bases outside the gene matches. The CDR3 loop spans 13 amino acids. This clonotype was obtained from a man between 18 and 35 years old who had recovered from COVID-19. The chain links TRBV27 to TRBJ2-7; 11 bases match TRBD1. What was sequenced was PBMCs or T cells enriched from blood (not recorded which). The CDR3 DNA is TGTGCCAGCAGGCGGACAGGGGGCTCCGAGCAGTACTTC. This translates into CASRRTGGSEQYF.